The 28 T cell receptor beta chains below were found in one sample sequenced in a study of blood T cell repertoires in COVID-19. The data were produced by immunoSEQ multiplex PCR, yet TCRdb's version contains in-frame clones alone and is incomplete. Found here are some 90,000 clones, about 80% of them singletons; the top ten hold 10%. Sequencing was done on a sample of peripheral blood. All receptors derive from a woman between 70 and 85 years old with acute or convalescent COVID-19.

The gene calls are TRBV18 and TRBJ2-7; D uncertain. The CDR3 has 13 residues. Looked up from germline, CDR1 is KGHSH and CDR2 is LQKENI. Trimming stripped 5 bases from V and 4 bases from J, with 12 bases between. CDR3 DNA: TGTGCCAGCTCAGGCGGAGACTTTTACGAGCAGTACTTC. This encodes CASSGGDFYEQYF.

The chain combines TRBV19 with TRBJ1-1; D gene ambiguous. Trimming pared 7 bases from V and 1 base from J, leaving 13 bases between. This CDR3 region has 14 residues. Germline lookup yields CDR1 LNHDA and CDR2 SQIVND (reference sequence). The CDR3 protein is CASIDRVGNTEAFF. CDR3 bases: TGTGCCAGTATTGACCGGGTAGGGAACACTGAAGCTTTCTTT.

The chain combines TRBV28 with TRBJ2-1; the match to TRBD2 covers 10 bases. Germline lookup yields CDR1 MDHEN and CDR2 SYDVKM. CDR3 length: 14 amino acids. The J segment lost 0 bases and the V segment lost 8 bases, leaving 1 base of the junction unmatched. The chain's CDR3 is CASRLAGSYNEQFF. The CDR3 DNA reads TGTGCCAGCCGACTAGCGGGCTCCTACAATGAGCAGTTCTTC.

The V and J genes are TRBV24-1 and TRBJ2-1, with TRBD2 as a possible D gene (6 bases). V gave up 3 bases and J gave up 5 bases, with 10 bases separating them. The V gene's germline CDR1 is KGHDR and CDR2 SFDVKD. The CDR3 is 14 residues long. This CDR3 reads CATSDPGLHNEQFF. The DNA of the CDR3 is TGTGCCACCAGTGATCCGGGACTCCACAATGAGCAGTTCTTC.

This clone has just one count. J is TRBJ2-2 and V is TRBV6-6, with D possibly TRBD1 on 6 matching bases. The CDR3 has 13 residues. Trimming took off 6 bases at V and 5 bases at J, with 10 bases between the two ends. CDR1 and CDR2 from the germline V gene are MNHNY and SVGAGI (reference sequence). The CDR3 here is CASSQRGTGELFF. The CDR3 region has the DNA TGTGCCAGCAGCCAGAGGGGGACCGGGGAGCTGTTTTTT.

The CDR3 spells CASSYLAGGYEQYF. In DNA form, the CDR3 reads TGTGCCAGCAGTTACCTAGCGGGGGGCTACGAGCAGTACTTC. The chain joins TRBV6-5 to TRBJ2-7, with 11 nucleotides matching TRBD2. V dropped 2 bases and J dropped 3; count of bases not matched to a gene: 0. CDR1 and CDR2 (germline): MNHEY, SVGAGI. This CDR3 contains 14 residues.

This chain connects TRBV9 to TRBJ1-1, with TRBD1 as a possible D gene (6 bases). The CDR3 length is 13 residues. Germline values: CDR1 SGDLS, CDR2 YYNGEE. Trimming pared 2 bases from V and 2 bases from J, leaving 7 bases between. In DNA form, the CDR3 reads TGTGCCAGCAGCGTCAGGGGAAACACTGAAGCTTTCTTT. Translated: CASSVRGNTEAFF.

This rearrangement joins TRBV9 to TRBJ2-3, with 9 bases fitting TRBD2. Looked up from germline, CDR1 is SGDLS and CDR2 is YYNGEE. The length of the CDR3 is 16 residues. The trim removed 1 base at V and 1 base at J, leaving 4 bases unmatched. CDR3 sequence (DNA): TGTGCCAGCAGCGTAACGGGCGGGAGGGGCACAGATACGCAGTATTTT. Protein: CASSVTGGRGTDTQYF.

This rearrangement joins TRBV19 to TRBJ1-1; 10 bases fit TRBD1. Looked up from germline, CDR1 is LNHDA and CDR2 is SQIVND (reference sequence). The CDR3 spans 14 residues. V gave up 7 bases and J gave up 2 bases; unmatched junction bases: 4. As DNA, the CDR3 is TGTGCCAGTACTCGGACAGGGGGAAACACTGAAGCTTTCTTT. Translating gives CASTRTGGNTEAFF.

The V call is TRBV6-1, the J call TRBJ1-2; 9 bases agree with TRBD1. The germline CDR1 and CDR2 sequences are MNHNS and SASEGT. The length of the CDR3 is 16 residues. The V gene end was trimmed by 2 bases and the J gene end by 4 bases; junction bases not matched to a gene: 8. The DNA of the CDR3 is TGTGCCAGCAGTGAATTTCCGGGACAGGGACTCTATGGCTACACCTTC. Its protein is CASSEFPGQGLYGYTF.

V and J are TRBV6-2 or TRBV6-3 and TRBJ1-1, with no clear D. CDR3 length: 13 residues. CDR1 and CDR2 from the germline V gene are MNHEY and SVGEGT. V gave up 5 bases and J gave up 1 base, with 8 bases separating them. Here the CDR3 DNA reads TGTGCCAGCAGTATAAGGAGGAACACTGAAGCTTTCTTT. Translation: CASSIRRNTEAFF.

V is TRBV5-1 and J is TRBJ1-1; a weak D match, TRBD1 (5 bases). The V end was cut by 0 bases, the J end by 4 bases, with 10 bases between. The CDR3 loop spans 14 amino acids. Germline V gives CDR1 SGHRS, CDR2 YFSETQ. The CDR3 region has the DNA TGCGCCAGCAGCTTGGTGGGGCTGAGCACTGAAGCTTTCTTT. It yields the protein CASSLVGLSTEAFF.

This clone has just a few counts. This chain uses TRBV19 with TRBJ1-3; D is undetermined. V gave up 4 bases and J gave up 0 bases, with 7 bases separating them. The CDR3 runs 14 residues. Germline assignment: CDR1 LNHDA and CDR2 SQIVND (reference sequence). The CDR3 sequence: CASSTGSSGNTIYF. CDR3 sequence (DNA): TGTGCCAGTAGTACGGGGAGCTCTGGAAACACCATATATTTT.

This chain connects TRBV6-5 to TRBJ1-2, with 9 bases aligning to TRBD1. This CDR3 region has 14 residues. V was clipped by 2 bases and J by 2 bases; unmatched bases: 0. CDR1 MNHEY and CDR2 SVGAGI come from the germline V gene. The CDR3 reads CASSYGQGNYGYTF. The CDR3 bases are TGTGCCAGCAGTTACGGACAGGGGAACTATGGCTACACCTTC.

The chain carries TRBV3-1 (or the pseudogene TRBV3-2) and TRBJ2-1; weak D call: TRBD1 (5 bases). Germline V gene data show CDR1 as LGHDT and CDR2 as YNNKEL (reference sequence). The CDR3 runs 13 residues. Trimming left V 1 base short and J 8 bases short, with 9 bases between. The CDR3 protein is CASSQAVGDEQFF. CDR3 nucleotides: TGTGCCAGCAGCCAAGCGGTAGGGGATGAGCAGTTCTTC.

The chain carries TRBV7-9 and TRBJ2-7; TRBD1 might be the D (6 bases). Trimming stripped 5 bases from V and 0 bases from J, with 14 bases between. This CDR3 has 15 residues. Germline values: CDR1 SEHNR, CDR2 FQNEAQ (reference sequence). The CDR3 is CASSPRTVSSYEQYF. The CDR3 DNA follows: TGTGCCAGCAGCCCACGGACAGTGAGCTCCTACGAGCAGTACTTC.

The chain is built from TRBV14 and TRBJ2-2, with 8 bases lining up with TRBD1. V shed 4 bases, J shed 7 bases, and the junction held 8 bases outside the gene matches. Germline CDR1 SGHDN, CDR2 FVKESK. There are 15 residues in the CDR3. CDR3 in amino acids: CASSLDRGSFGELFF. The CDR3 region has the DNA TGTGCCAGCAGCCTAGACAGGGGTTCCTTCGGGGAGCTGTTTTTT.

The rearrangement joins TRBV13 to TRBJ2-1; 12 nucleotides align to TRBD2. There are 14 residues in the CDR3. After removal of 3 bases from V and 8 bases from J, the junction contained 2 bases not matched to a gene. Germline loops: CDR1 PRHDT, CDR2 FYEKMQ (reference sequence). CDR3 in amino acids: CASSFRLAGDEQFF. The CDR3, as DNA: TGTGCCAGCAGCTTCCGACTAGCGGGAGATGAGCAGTTCTTC. Full variable domain (missing parts from reference TRBV13 and TRBJ2-1): AAGVIQSPRHLIKEKRETATLKCYPIPRHDTVYWYQQGPGQDPQFLISFYEKMQSDKGSIPDRFSAQQFSDYHSELNMSSLELGDSALYFCASSFRLAGDEQFFGPGTRLTVL.

The chain combines TRBV29-1 with TRBJ2-7; 8 nucleotides line up with TRBD1. The V gene end was trimmed by 5 bases and the J gene end by 6 bases; junction bases not matched to a gene: 3. The length of the CDR3 is 11 residues. Germline V gene lookup returns CDR1 SQVTM and CDR2 ANQGSEA. The CDR3 reads CSVRTGPEQYF. In DNA, the CDR3 is TGCAGCGTTAGGACAGGGCCCGAGCAGTACTTC.

CDR3 sequence: CASSGINTGELFF. As DNA, the CDR3 is TGTGCCAGTAGCGGGATTAACACCGGGGAGCTGTTTTTT. The rearrangement links TRBV19 to TRBJ2-2, with D maybe TRBD2 (5 bases). Trimming shortened V by 6 bases and J by 2 bases, and 7 bases separated the two germline ends. This CDR3 spans 13 amino acids. Germline V gene sequence: CDR1 LNHDA, CDR2 SQIVND (reference sequence). The whole variable domain, filled in from reference TRBV19 and TRBJ2-2, reads DGGITQSPKYLFRKEGQNVTLSCEQNLNHDAMYWYRQDPGQGLRLIYYSQIVNDFQKGDIAEGYSVSREKKESFPLTVTSAQKNPTAFYLCASSGINTGELFFGEGSRLTVL.

This chain uses TRBV7-3 with TRBJ1-1; D perhaps matches TRBD1 (5 bases). Trimming removed 2 bases at V and 1 base at J, with 11 bases between. The CDR3 has 15 residues. CDR1 is SGHTA, CDR2 FQGTGA, per germline. The CDR3 spells CASSLAGGENTEAFF. The CDR3 DNA is TGTGCCAGCAGCTTAGCGGGGGGAGAGAACACTGAAGCTTTCTTT. The full variable domain, its missing parts supplied by reference TRBV7-3 and TRBJ1-1, is GAGVSQTPSNKVTEKGKYVELRCDPISGHTALYWYRQSLGQGPEFLIYFQGTGAADDSGLPNDRFFAVRPEGSVSTLKIQRTERGDSAVYLCASSLAGGENTEAFFGQGTRLTVV.

The gene calls are TRBV30 and TRBJ1-1; D remains unclear. Trimming stripped 0 bases from V and 11 bases from J, with 10 bases between. The CDR3 covers 11 residues. CDR1 and CDR2 from the germline V gene are GTSNPN and SVGIG (reference sequence). The CDR3 region has the DNA TGTGCCTGGAGTGTATCGGGAAAGGCTTTCTTT. Translated: CAWSVSGKAFF.

This rearrangement joins TRBV4-2 to TRBJ1-5; 9 bases map to TRBD1. The trim removed 4 bases at V and 3 bases at J, leaving 4 bases unmatched. The CDR3 is 15 amino acids. Germline V gene sequence: CDR1 LGHNA, CDR2 YNFKEQ. In DNA, the CDR3 is TGTGCCAGCAGCCGAGGGACAGGGTTCAATCAGCCCCAGCATTTT. Its translation: CASSRGTGFNQPQHF.

The rearrangement joins TRBV5-3 to TRBJ1-5; possibly TRBD1 for D (5 bases). TRBV5-3 is reported as an ORF; its role is uncertain. CDR3 length equals 13 residues. V was shortened by 0 bases and J by 6 bases, with 7 bases between the two germline ends. The CDR3 DNA reads as TGTGCCAGAAGCTTGGTTAGGGGTCAGCCCCAGCATTTT. Amino acid sequence: CARSLVRGQPQHF.

This chain uses TRBV25-1 with TRBJ1-1, with TRBD1 matching 7 bases. The V gene's germline CDR1 is MGHDK and CDR2 SYGVNS. This CDR3 has 14 residues. V was pared by 4 bases and J by 4 bases, with 6 bases of the junction left unmatched. The CDR3 nucleotides are TGTGCCAGCAGTGGCAGGGGGGTAGGCACTGAAGCTTTCTTT. This sequence encodes CASSGRGVGTEAFF.

V is TRBV13 and J is TRBJ1-3; D uncertain. V lost 3 bases to trimming and J lost 5 bases, with 5 bases between them. Looked up from germline, CDR1 is PRHDT and CDR2 is FYEKMQ (reference sequence). CDR3 size: 12 residues. CDR3 in amino acids: CASSFERNTIYF. CDR3 nucleotides: TGTGCCAGCAGCTTCGAGAGAAACACCATATATTTT.

This sequence joins TRBV7-2 and TRBJ2-5, with D tentatively TRBD2 (5 bases). Between the trimmed V and J ends, which lost 2 bases and 5 bases, there was a span of 9 bases. Per the germline V gene, CDR1 is SGHTA and CDR2 is FQGNSA. The CDR3 consists of 13 residues. As DNA, the CDR3 is TGTGCCAGCAGCTTATCCGGGGTTGAGACCCAGTACTTC. This encodes CASSLSGVETQYF.

The V call is TRBV24-1, the J call TRBJ2-3; TRBD2 might be the D (6 bases). Germline V gene sequence: CDR1 KGHDR, CDR2 SFDVKD. V lost 1 base and J 5 bases, leaving 12 bases between the germline ends. The CDR3 is made up of 15 amino acids. Here the CDR3 reads CATSDFSGVQDTQYF. CDR3 in DNA: TGTGCCACCAGTGATTTTTCGGGGGTGCAAGATACGCAGTATTTT.